This T cell receptor (beta chain) is from a study of spatial heterogeneity in lung cancer. Overall study: The study observed each unique TCR and UMI combination more than ten times on average in raw reads.

The sample holds a few counts of this clonotype. Antigen specificity is unknown. Every molecule of TCR cDNA had its own unique molecular identifier. TCRdb fed the 5' RACE reads into MiXCR, producing one record per CDR3 protein. The sample contains 30,000 to 40,000 distinct CDR3 sequences, around 5.2% of which appear only once. Specified time point: sample taken at primary tumor resection. Whole RNA obtained from tumor, nontumor lung or frozen PBMC underwent sequencing without sorting. This CDR3 has 15 residues. Deletions cut 4 bases from V and 1 base from J, with 14 bases between. From germline, CDR1 is SGHTA and CDR2 FQGTGA. Study-level results: At resection, ubiquitous expanded tumor TCRs appeared in blood more than at follow-up.

This chain connects TRBV7-3 to TRBJ2-7, with a tentative D call TRBD2 (5 bases). This clonotype originated in a female donor with early-stage non-small cell lung cancer. The sample in question was PBMCs, obtained at surgery. CDR3: CASSSEAGDSYEQYF. CDR3 sequence (DNA): TGTGCCAGCAGCTCCGAGGCGGGTGATTCCTACGAGCAGTACTTC.